A selection of T cell receptor beta chains follows, all from one sample in a study of T cells in Graves' hyperthyroidism and ophthalmopathy. TCRdb itself ran the multiplex PCR reads through MiXCR, one entry per CDR3 protein. The profile shows some 760,000 distinct CDR3 sequences, less than 15% of them singletons. Sequencing was performed on blood. Receptors were obtained from a woman in her late teens or twenties with Graves' hyperthyroidism. CDR3s include the opening cysteine and the closing phenylalanine or tryptophan. A D gene is named only where the DNA matches it firmly. Size is omitted from some rows. Given values are once, few, many or a class for expanded clones.

v_call	j_call	d_call	clone_size	cdr3_aa	cdr3_nt
TRBV6-6	TRBJ1-2	NA	NA	CASSYSSAGDGYTF	TGTGCCAGCAGTTACTCGTCGGCCGGTGATGGCTACACCTTC
TRBV5-1	TRBJ2-1	NA	NA	CASSTDGDGYNEQFF	TGCGCCAGCAGCACTGATGGGGACGGGTACAATGAGCAGTTCTTC
TRBV7-9	TRBJ1-1	NA	NA	CASSQRGDAEAFF	TGTGCCAGCAGCCAAAGGGGGGATGCTGAAGCTTTCTTT
TRBV2	TRBJ2-1	NA	few	CASNHRETHNEQFF	TGTGCCAGCAATCATAGAGAAACTCACAATGAGCAGTTCTTC
TRBV5-1	TRBJ1-1	NA	many	CASSLVHPNTEAFF	TGCGCCAGCAGCTTGGTCCACCCAAACACTGAAGCTTTCTTT
TRBV5-5	TRBJ2-3	NA	NA	CASSLMIGTDTQYF	TGTGCCAGCAGCTTAATGATTGGTACAGATACGCAGTATTTT
TRBV6-1	TRBJ2-7	NA	NA	CASSLLLSSSYEQYF	TGTGCCAGCAGCCTCCTCCTCTCGAGCTCCTACGAGCAGTACTTC
TRBV5-1	TRBJ2-2	TRBD2	NA	CASSDGTSGRGDTGELFF	TGCGCCAGCAGCGACGGGACTAGCGGGAGGGGTGACACCGGGGAGCTGTTTTTT
TRBV18	TRBJ2-7	TRBD1	NA	CASSSLGQGSTYEQYF	TGTGCCAGCTCATCTCTGGGACAGGGGTCTACCTACGAGCAGTACTTC
TRBV11-1	TRBJ2-7	NA	NA	CASHSGGGHNYEQYF	TGTGCCAGCCACTCCGGAGGGGGACACAACTACGAGCAGTACTTC
TRBV4-1	TRBJ2-7	NA	NA	CASSQGPSSYEQYF	TGCGCCAGCAGCCAGGGGCCGTCCTCCTACGAGCAGTACTTC
TRBV10-3	TRBJ2-2	TRBD2	NA	CAISDPGLKHPGELFF	TGTGCCATCAGTGACCCGGGACTAAAGCATCCAGGGGAGCTGTTTTTT
TRBV2	TRBJ2-7	TRBD1	NA	CASSLLRLQGARDEQYF	TGTGCCAGCAGTCTTTTGAGGCTACAGGGGGCTCGGGACGAGCAGTACTTC
TRBV5-1	TRBJ2-1	TRBD2	NA	CASRSTSENYNEQFF	TGCGCCAGCAGGTCCACTAGCGAAAACTACAATGAGCAGTTCTTC
TRBV12-3/TRBV12-4	TRBJ2-5	TRBD1	many	CASSPRTGGRETQYF	TGTGCCAGCAGTCCACGGACAGGGGGCAGGGAGACCCAGTACTTC
TRBV19	TRBJ2-7	TRBD2	NA	CASASTSAGGYEQYF	TGTGCCAGCGCGTCCACGTCAGCGGGAGGTTACGAGCAGTACTTC
TRBV7-9	TRBJ1-1	NA	NA	CASSLIRDTYLNTEAFF	TGTGCCAGCAGCTTAATAAGGGACACGTACTTGAACACTGAAGCTTTCTTT
TRBV7-9	TRBJ2-7	TRBD2	many	CASSPGRVTSYEQYF	TGTGCCAGCAGCCCTGGGAGGGTGACCTCCTACGAGCAGTACTTC
TRBV11-2	TRBJ2-7	TRBD2	NA	CASSQVGGRQEQYF	TGTGCCAGCAGCCAAGTTGGCGGGAGGCAAGAGCAGTACTTC
TRBV5-1	TRBJ2-4	NA	NA	CASSLGQFLRAKNIQYF	TGCGCCAGCAGCTTAGGACAGTTTCTCCGGGCCAAAAACATTCAGTACTTC
TRBV4-2	TRBJ2-7	TRBD1	few	CASSQATGGGSYEQYF	TGTGCCAGCAGCCAAGCTACAGGGGGCGGCTCCTACGAGCAGTACTTC
TRBV5-1	TRBJ2-1	NA	NA	CASSLWGERDNEQFF	TGCGCCAGCAGCTTGTGGGGAGAGAGGGACAATGAGCAGTTCTTC
TRBV7-7	TRBJ2-5	TRBD2	NA	CASSFSTSVKETQYF	TGTGCTAGCAGCTTCTCGACTAGCGTTAAAGAGACCCAGTACTTC
TRBV7-8	TRBJ2-1	TRBD1	many	CASSLVWDRGGNEQFF	TGTGCCAGCAGCTTAGTCTGGGACAGGGGAGGCAATGAGCAGTTCTTC
TRBV11-2	TRBJ2-1	TRBD2	many	CASSLDGVTGGRQFF	TGTGCCAGCAGCTTAGATGGAGTAACGGGAGGGAGGCAGTTCTTC
TRBV4-3	TRBJ2-7	TRBD2	NA	CASSQERTSADYEQYF	TGCGCCAGCAGCCAAGAAAGGACTAGCGCTGACTACGAGCAGTACTTC